This is a list of T cell receptor beta chains from one sample in a study of T cell repertoires in cytomegalovirus infection. TCRdb recomputed calls from the reads with MiXCR, one row per CDR3 protein. The repertoire has fewer than 550,000 distinct CDR3 sequences, about 33% of them found once; the top ten carry approximately 15%. The sample taken for sequencing was PBMCs. All receptors come from a human donor in good health (CMV status not recorded). Some clones in this sample may be carry-over from other donors' samples. Each CDR3 is given with its conserved first and last residue. The D gene is left open where the match is weak. Clone size is given for some rows only: seen once, a few or many times, or a class if the clone is expanded.

clone size: NA; V gene: TRBV15; D gene: NA; J gene: TRBJ1-5; CDR3 length: 16; CDR3 DNA: TGTGCCACCAGCAGAGATAGGCAGCTCCTCAATCAGCCCCAGCATTTT; CDR3 protein: CATSRDRQLLNQPQHF
clone size: few; V gene: TRBV27; D gene: NA; J gene: TRBJ2-7; CDR3 length: 16; CDR3 DNA: TGTGCCAGCAGCCTCGGAGGGGGTCTAAGCTCCTACGAGCAGTACTTC; CDR3 protein: CASSLGGGLSSYEQYF
clone size: many; V gene: TRBV4-1; D gene: NA; J gene: TRBJ1-4; CDR3 length: 16; CDR3 DNA: TGCGCCAGCAGCCAAGAGGGTGGGCAGGGACGGGAAAAACTGTTTTTT; CDR3 protein: CASSQEGGQGREKLFF
clone size: few; V gene: TRBV7-6; D gene: NA; J gene: TRBJ1-1; CDR3 length: 12; CDR3 DNA: TGTGCCAGCAGCTCCAACAGAGGTGAAGCTTTCTTT; CDR3 protein: CASSSNRGEAFF
clone size: NA; V gene: TRBV7-8; D gene: NA; J gene: TRBJ2-5; CDR3 length: 14; CDR3 DNA: TGTGCCAGCAGCTCAGGGGTTGTCCAAGAGACCAAGTACTTC; CDR3 protein: CASSSGVVQETKYF
clone size: few; V gene: TRBV5-6; D gene: TRBD1; J gene: TRBJ1-5; CDR3 length: 17; CDR3 DNA: TGTGCCAGCAGCTTGGCCAGGACAGGGAATAGCAATCAGCCCCAGCATTTT; CDR3 protein: CASSLARTGNSNQPQHF
clone size: few; V gene: TRBV4-1; D gene: NA; J gene: TRBJ1-2; CDR3 length: 13; CDR3 DNA: TGCGCCAGCAGCCAAGAGGCGGTGTTGGGCTACACCTTC; CDR3 protein: CASSQEAVLGYTF
clone size: NA; V gene: TRBV27; D gene: NA; J gene: TRBJ1-1; CDR3 length: 10; CDR3 DNA: TGTGCCAGCGGGGAGGCTGAAGCTTTCTTT; CDR3 protein: CASGEAEAFF
clone size: many; V gene: TRBV7-2; D gene: TRBD1; J gene: TRBJ1-2; CDR3 length: 16; CDR3 DNA: TGTGCCAGCAGCACCCAGGGACAGGGGGCTAACTATGGCTACACCTTC; CDR3 protein: CASSTQGQGANYGYTF
clone size: few; V gene: TRBV6-5; D gene: NA; J gene: TRBJ2-3; CDR3 length: 14; CDR3 DNA: TGTGCCAGCAGTTACTTTGGCCTGGGAGATACGCAGTATTTT; CDR3 protein: CASSYFGLGDTQYF
clone size: NA; V gene: TRBV7-9; D gene: NA; J gene: TRBJ1-6; CDR3 length: 15; CDR3 DNA: TGTGCCAGCAGCTCCATTGGGGGGCAGGATTCACCCCTCCACTTT; CDR3 protein: CASSSIGGQDSPLHF
clone size: NA; V gene: TRBV9; D gene: NA; J gene: TRBJ2-3; CDR3 length: 15; CDR3 DNA: TGTGCCAGCAGCGTCCGGGACACCATCACAGATACGCAGTATTTT; CDR3 protein: CASSVRDTITDTQYF
clone size: NA; V gene: TRBV12-3/TRBV12-4; D gene: NA; J gene: TRBJ2-3; CDR3 length: 16; CDR3 DNA: TGTGCCAGCAGTTTATCGCTCCGGCGAGTGGCAGATACGCAGTATTTT; CDR3 protein: CASSLSLRRVADTQYF
clone size: NA; V gene: TRBV14; D gene: NA; J gene: TRBJ1-6; CDR3 length: 15; CDR3 DNA: TGTGCCAGCAGCCAAGATCGGCGCTGGGGTTCACCCCTCCACTTT; CDR3 protein: CASSQDRRWGSPLHF
clone size: few; V gene: TRBV6-1; D gene: NA; J gene: TRBJ1-2; CDR3 length: 15; CDR3 DNA: TGTGCCAGCAGTGAGGGCCTGAACAAAGGCTATGGCTACACCTTC; CDR3 protein: CASSEGLNKGYGYTF
clone size: few; V gene: TRBV12-3/TRBV12-4; D gene: NA; J gene: TRBJ1-1; CDR3 length: 15; CDR3 DNA: TGTGCCAGCACCCTCGCCCCCGTCAGGAACACTGAAGCTTTCTTT; CDR3 protein: CASTLAPVRNTEAFF
clone size: many; V gene: TRBV7-2; D gene: NA; J gene: TRBJ2-6; CDR3 length: 13; CDR3 DNA: TGTGCCATCCCTCGATCTGGGGCCAACGTCCTGACTTTC; CDR3 protein: CAIPRSGANVLTF
clone size: few; V gene: TRBV12-3/TRBV12-4; D gene: NA; J gene: TRBJ2-5; CDR3 length: 12; CDR3 DNA: TGTGCCAGCAGTTTAGCGTCGGGGACCCAGTACTTC; CDR3 protein: CASSLASGTQYF
clone size: NA; V gene: TRBV18; D gene: NA; J gene: TRBJ2-1; CDR3 length: 16; CDR3 DNA: TGTGCCAGCTCACCCGACAGAGCTAGATCCTACAAGGAGCAGTTCTTC; CDR3 protein: CASSPDRARSYKEQFF
clone size: many; V gene: TRBV7-2; D gene: NA; J gene: TRBJ1-2; CDR3 length: 15; CDR3 DNA: TGTGCCAGCAGCTCCTTCAAGGGCAGGGCCGAAGGCTACACCTTC; CDR3 protein: CASSSFKGRAEGYTF
clone size: NA; V gene: TRBV5-1; D gene: TRBD1; J gene: TRBJ1-4; CDR3 length: 14; CDR3 DNA: TGCGCCAGCAGCTTCGGACAGGCGGATGAAAAACTGTTTTTT; CDR3 protein: CASSFGQADEKLFF
clone size: NA; V gene: TRBV12-3/TRBV12-4; D gene: NA; J gene: TRBJ1-5; CDR3 length: 14; CDR3 DNA: TGTGCCAGCACCTCCGGGACACTTAATCAGCCCCAGCATTTT; CDR3 protein: CASTSGTLNQPQHF
clone size: NA; V gene: TRBV25-1; D gene: NA; J gene: TRBJ1-5; CDR3 length: 13; CDR3 DNA: TGTGTCAGCAGTGAGAACGGCAATCAGCCCCAGCATTTT; CDR3 protein: CVSSENGNQPQHF
clone size: NA; V gene: TRBV5-4; D gene: NA; J gene: TRBJ2-7; CDR3 length: 14; CDR3 DNA: TGTGCCAGCACCACTTCCCGGGACAACTACGAGCAGTACTTC; CDR3 protein: CASTTSRDNYEQYF
clone size: few; V gene: TRBV6-2/TRBV6-3; D gene: NA; J gene: TRBJ2-7; CDR3 length: 15; CDR3 DNA: TGTGCCAGCAGCCAAAGACTAGGACTTTTCTACGAGCAGTACTTC; CDR3 protein: CASSQRLGLFYEQYF
clone size: few; V gene: TRBV6-1; D gene: TRBD2; J gene: TRBJ2-5; CDR3 length: 14; CDR3 DNA: TGTGCCAGCAGCGATGGGACTAGCGGTGAGACCCAGTACTTC; CDR3 protein: CASSDGTSGETQYF
clone size: few; V gene: TRBV5-1; D gene: NA; J gene: TRBJ1-1; CDR3 length: 14; CDR3 DNA: TGCGCCAGCAGCTTGCTTGCAGAGAACACTGAAGCTTTCTTT; CDR3 protein: CASSLLAENTEAFF
clone size: NA; V gene: TRBV6-6; D gene: NA; J gene: TRBJ1-5; CDR3 length: 17; CDR3 DNA: TGTGCCAGCAGTTACTGGGGGGCGGGGGAGAGCAATCAGCCCCAGCATTTT; CDR3 protein: CASSYWGAGESNQPQHF
clone size: few; V gene: TRBV20-1; D gene: TRBD2; J gene: TRBJ2-3; CDR3 length: 15; CDR3 DNA: TGCAGTGCTAGAGATCCGCGGGGGGGCTCGGATACGCAGTATTTT; CDR3 protein: CSARDPRGGSDTQYF
clone size: NA; V gene: TRBV7-6; D gene: NA; J gene: TRBJ1-5; CDR3 length: 15; CDR3 DNA: TGTGCCAGCAGCCCAGGGGCGAGAAGCAATCAGCCCCAGCATTTT; CDR3 protein: CASSPGARSNQPQHF
clone size: many; V gene: TRBV6-5; D gene: NA; J gene: TRBJ2-2; CDR3 length: 14; CDR3 DNA: TGTGCCAGCCGGGGATATGGCTACACCGGGGAGCTGTTTTTT; CDR3 protein: CASRGYGYTGELFF